The source of this TCR beta chain is a study of blood T cell repertoires in COVID-19. The germline CDR1 and CDR2 sequences are GTSNPN and SVGIG (reference sequence). There are 13 residues in the CDR3. After removal of 7 bases from V and 4 bases from J, the junction contained 9 bases not matched to a gene. Per the original methods: Cell counts per sample came from amplifying reference gene primers. Some clones are missing from TCRdb's copy, which holds only in-frame ones; the method was immunoSEQ multiplex PCR. V, J and clone size derive from that table, while D and trimming were established from the DNA sequence. The sample lists 60,000 to 75,000 clones, 80% to 90% occurring once.

This clonotype was obtained from a man aged 30 to 39 with acute or convalescent COVID-19. The chain combines TRBV30 with TRBJ1-2; 7 bases line up with TRBD1. The specimen was peripheral blood. The chain's CDR3 is CASGQRNLYGYTF. For the CDR3, the DNA is TGTGCCTCGGGACAGCGAAACCTCTATGGCTACACCTTC. The full variable domain, its missing parts supplied by reference TRBV30 and TRBJ1-2, is SQTIHQWPATLVQPVGSPLSLECTVEGTSNPNLYWYRQAAGRGLQLLFYSVGIGQISSEVPQNLSASRPQDRQFILSSKKLLLSDSGFYLCASGQRNLYGYTFGSGTRLTVV.